A single T cell receptor (beta chain) is shown here with its context. Libraries were prepared by immunoSEQ multiplex PCR; TCRdb keeps only in-frame clonotypes and omits some of them. The data show roughly 46,000 clones, with over 75% seen just once and about 0.58% held by the top ten. The data derive from a study of OX40 agonist ivuxolimab in advanced cancers. Per germline, CDR1 SGHTA and CDR2 FQGTGA. After removal of 2 bases from V and 12 bases from J, the junction contained 13 bases not matched to a gene. This CDR3 is built from 15 residues. This TCR was recovered from an adult with an advanced solid tumor such as melanoma, head and neck, liver or kidney cancer. The input for sequencing was CD4+ or CD8+ T cells sorted from blood, taken in a trial of the OX40 agonist ivuxolimab. The V and J genes are TRBV7-3 and TRBJ2-1, with TRBD2 identical over 7 bases. The CDR3 bases are TGTGCCAGCAGCTTATCGGGCGTTCCGGGGACTACGCAGTTCTTC. Translating it yields CASSLSGVPGTTQFF.